This T cell receptor beta chain was captured by sequencing in a study of blood T cell repertoires in COVID-19. Overall study: The United States, Italy and Spain supplied acute and convalescent COVID-19 samples. Nucleic acid was either cDNA or gDNA, and it came from T cells, B-cell-depleted T cells, or PBMCs.

This clone appeared a few times. The CDR3 is 15 amino acids. Germline V gene lookup returns CDR1 SGHVS and CDR2 FNYEAQ. The V end was cut by 4 bases, the J end by 2 bases, with 13 bases between. Method: immunoSEQ multiplex PCR; TCRdb's copy keeps in-frame clones and lacks some. The top ten clones hold approximately 10% of a sample with around 93,000 clones, about 76% of them seen once. The clonotype comes from a woman aged 80 or over with acute or convalescent COVID-19. The sample comprised peripheral blood. V and J are TRBV7-6 and TRBJ2-3; a possible D gene is TRBD1 (6 bases). The CDR3 loop is CASSSRTDYTDTQYF. The CDR3 nucleotides are TGTGCCAGCAGCTCTCGGACAGATTACACAGATACGCAGTATTTT.